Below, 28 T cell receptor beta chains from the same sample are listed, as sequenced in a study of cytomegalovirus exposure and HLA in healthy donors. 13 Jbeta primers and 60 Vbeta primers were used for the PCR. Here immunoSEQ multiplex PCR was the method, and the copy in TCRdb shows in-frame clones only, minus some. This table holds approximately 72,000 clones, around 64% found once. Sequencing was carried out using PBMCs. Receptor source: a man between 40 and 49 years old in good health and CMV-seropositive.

The CDR3 coding sequence is TGTGCCAGCAGTTCCTGGGTACAACAGGGTCGCTACACCTTC. Translated, it gives CASSSWVQQGRYTF. V is TRBV28 and J is TRBJ1-2, with D perhaps TRBD1 (6 bases). From germline, CDR1 is MDHEN and CDR2 SYDVKM. CDR3 length equals 14 residues. V gave up 4 bases and J gave up 9 bases, with 18 bases separating them.

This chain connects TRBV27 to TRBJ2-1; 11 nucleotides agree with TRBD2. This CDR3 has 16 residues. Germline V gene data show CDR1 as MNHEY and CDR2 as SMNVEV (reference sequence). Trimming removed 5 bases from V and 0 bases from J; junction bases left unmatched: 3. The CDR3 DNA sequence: TGTGCCAGCAGTCTGCTAGCGGGGGGCTCCTACAATGAGCAGTTCTTC. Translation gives CASSLLAGGSYNEQFF.

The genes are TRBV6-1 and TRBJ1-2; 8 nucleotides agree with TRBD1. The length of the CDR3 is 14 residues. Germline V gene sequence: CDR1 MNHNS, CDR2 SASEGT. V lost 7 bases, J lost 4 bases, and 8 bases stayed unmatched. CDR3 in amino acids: CASNDRGSPYGYTF. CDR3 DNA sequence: TGTGCCAGCAATGACAGGGGATCCCCCTATGGCTACACCTTC.

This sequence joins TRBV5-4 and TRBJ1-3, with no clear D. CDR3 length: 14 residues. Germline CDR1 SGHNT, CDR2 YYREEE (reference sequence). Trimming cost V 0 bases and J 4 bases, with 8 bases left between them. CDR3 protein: CASSLGGIGNTIYF. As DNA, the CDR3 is TGTGCCAGCAGCTTGGGAGGGATAGGAAACACCATATATTTT.

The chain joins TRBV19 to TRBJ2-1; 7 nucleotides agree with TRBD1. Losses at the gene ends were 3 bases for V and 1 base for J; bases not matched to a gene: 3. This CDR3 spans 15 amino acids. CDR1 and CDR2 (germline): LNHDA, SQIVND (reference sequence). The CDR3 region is CASSIEDRSYNEQFF. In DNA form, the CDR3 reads TGTGCCAGTAGTATTGAGGACAGGTCCTACAATGAGCAGTTCTTC.

The CDR3 DNA is TGTGCCAGCAGCTTGGGGGGAGACTACGAGCAGTACTTC. Translated, it gives CASSLGGDYEQYF. V is TRBV5-4 and J is TRBJ2-7; a weak D match, TRBD2 (5 bases). This CDR3 spans 13 amino acids. The V and J ends lost 0 bases and 3 bases respectively, with 7 bases between them. Germline values: CDR1 SGHNT, CDR2 YYREEE (reference sequence).

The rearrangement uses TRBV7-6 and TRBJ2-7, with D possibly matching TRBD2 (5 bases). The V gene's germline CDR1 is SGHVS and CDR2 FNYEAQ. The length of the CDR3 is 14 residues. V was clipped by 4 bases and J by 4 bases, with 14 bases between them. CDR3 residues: CASSSGPGDYEQYF. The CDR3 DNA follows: TGTGCCAGCAGCTCCGGACCCGGGGATTACGAGCAGTACTTC.

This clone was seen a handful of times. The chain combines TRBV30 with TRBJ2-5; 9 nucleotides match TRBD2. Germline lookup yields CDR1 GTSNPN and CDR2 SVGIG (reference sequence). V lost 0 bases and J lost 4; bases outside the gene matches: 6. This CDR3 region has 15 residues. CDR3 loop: CAWSVGGGAGETQYF. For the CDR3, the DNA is TGTGCCTGGAGTGTCGGCGGGGGGGCAGGAGAGACCCAGTACTTC.

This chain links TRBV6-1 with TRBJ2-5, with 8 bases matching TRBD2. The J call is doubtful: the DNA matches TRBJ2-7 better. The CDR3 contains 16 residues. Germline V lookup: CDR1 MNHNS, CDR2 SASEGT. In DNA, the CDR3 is TGTGCCAGCAGTGAAGGTCCGGGACTAGATAGCTACGAGCAGTACTTC. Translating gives CASSEGPGLDSYEQYF.

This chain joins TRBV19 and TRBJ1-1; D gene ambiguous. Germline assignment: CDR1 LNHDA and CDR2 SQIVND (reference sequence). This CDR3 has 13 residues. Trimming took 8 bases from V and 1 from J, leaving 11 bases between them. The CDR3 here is CASSFGWNTEAFF. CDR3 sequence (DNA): TGTGCCAGTTCCTTCGGGTGGAACACTGAAGCTTTCTTT.

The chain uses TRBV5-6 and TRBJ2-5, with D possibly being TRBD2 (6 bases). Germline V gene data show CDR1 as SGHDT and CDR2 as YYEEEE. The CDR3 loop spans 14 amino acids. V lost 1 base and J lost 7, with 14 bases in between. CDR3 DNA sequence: TGTGCCAGCAGCTTGAGGGACTGGCGAGGGACCCAGTACTTC. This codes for CASSLRDWRGTQYF.

CDR3 bases: TGTGCCAGCAGCCCCCCGCTGGCATTCAATGGCTACACCTTC. Protein product: CASSPPLAFNGYTF. The gene calls are TRBV25-1 and TRBJ1-2; D gene ambiguous. The CDR3 has 14 amino acids. Germline CDR1 is MGHDK and CDR2 is SYGVNS. Deletions cut 6 bases from V and 6 bases from J, with 17 bases between.

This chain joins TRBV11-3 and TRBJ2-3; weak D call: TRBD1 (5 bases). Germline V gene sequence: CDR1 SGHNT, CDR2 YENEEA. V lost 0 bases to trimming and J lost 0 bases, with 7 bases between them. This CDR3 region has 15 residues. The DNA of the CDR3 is TGTGCCAGCAGCTTAGACGACAGCAGCACAGATACGCAGTATTTT. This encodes CASSLDDSSTDTQYF. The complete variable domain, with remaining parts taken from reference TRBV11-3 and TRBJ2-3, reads EAGVVQSPRYKIIEKKQPVAFWCNPISGHNTLYWYLQNLGQGPELLIRYENEEAVDDSQLPKDRFSAERLKGVDSTLKIQPAELGDSAVYLCASSLDDSSTDTQYFGPGTRLTVL.

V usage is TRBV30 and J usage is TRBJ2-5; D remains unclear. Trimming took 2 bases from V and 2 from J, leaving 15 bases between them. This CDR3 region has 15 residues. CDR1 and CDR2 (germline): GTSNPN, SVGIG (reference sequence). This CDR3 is CAWSIGYLGQETQYF. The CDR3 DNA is TGTGCCTGGAGTATCGGCTACCTCGGGCAAGAGACCCAGTACTTC.

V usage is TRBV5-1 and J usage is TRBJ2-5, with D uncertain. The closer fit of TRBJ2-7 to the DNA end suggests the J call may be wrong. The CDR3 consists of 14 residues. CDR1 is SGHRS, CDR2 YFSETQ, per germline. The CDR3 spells CASSPTSRSYEQYF. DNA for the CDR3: TGCGCCAGCAGCCCCACCTCGCGATCCTACGAGCAGTACTTC.

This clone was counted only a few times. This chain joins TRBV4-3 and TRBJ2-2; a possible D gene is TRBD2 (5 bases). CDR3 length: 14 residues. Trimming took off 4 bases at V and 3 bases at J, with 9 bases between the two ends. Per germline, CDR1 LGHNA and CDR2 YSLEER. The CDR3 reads CASSLDSYTGELFF. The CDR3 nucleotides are TGCGCCAGCAGCCTGGACTCTTACACCGGGGAGCTGTTTTTT.

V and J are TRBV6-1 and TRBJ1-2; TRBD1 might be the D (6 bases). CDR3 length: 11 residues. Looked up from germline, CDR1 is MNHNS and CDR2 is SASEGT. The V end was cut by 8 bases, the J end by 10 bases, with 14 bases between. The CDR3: CASSWTATYTF. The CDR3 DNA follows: TGTGCCAGCTCGTGGACAGCCACCTACACCTTC.

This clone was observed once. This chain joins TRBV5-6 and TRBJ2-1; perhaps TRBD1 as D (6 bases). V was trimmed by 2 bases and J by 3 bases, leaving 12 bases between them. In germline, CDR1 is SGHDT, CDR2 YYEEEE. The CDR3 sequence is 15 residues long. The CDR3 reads CASSFLTGGYNEQFF. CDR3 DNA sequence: TGTGCCAGCAGCTTCCTGACAGGCGGCTACAATGAGCAGTTCTTC.

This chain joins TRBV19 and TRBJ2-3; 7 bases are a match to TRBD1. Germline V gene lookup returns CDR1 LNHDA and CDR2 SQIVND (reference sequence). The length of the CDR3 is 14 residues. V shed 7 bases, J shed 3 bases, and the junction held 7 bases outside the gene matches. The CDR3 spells CASTTNRGTDTQYF. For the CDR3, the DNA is TGTGCCAGTACAACCAACAGGGGAACAGATACGCAGTATTTT.

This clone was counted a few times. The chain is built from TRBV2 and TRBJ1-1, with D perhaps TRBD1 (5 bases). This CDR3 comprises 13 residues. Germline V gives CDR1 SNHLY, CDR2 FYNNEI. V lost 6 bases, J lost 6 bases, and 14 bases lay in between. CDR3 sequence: CASSRTGDPEAFF. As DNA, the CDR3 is TGTGCCAGCAGCCGGACGGGGGACCCTGAAGCTTTCTTT. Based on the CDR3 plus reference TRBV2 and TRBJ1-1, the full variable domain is EPEVTQTPSHQVTQMGQEVILRCVPISNHLYFYWYRQILGQKVEFLVSFYNNEISEKSEIFDDQFSVERPDGSNFTLKIRSTKLEDSAMYFCASSRTGDPEAFFGQGTRLTVV.

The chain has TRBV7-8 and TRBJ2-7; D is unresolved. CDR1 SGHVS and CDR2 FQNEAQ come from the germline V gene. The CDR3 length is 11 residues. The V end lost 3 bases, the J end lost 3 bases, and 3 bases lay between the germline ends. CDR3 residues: CASSFSYEQYF. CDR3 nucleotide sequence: TGTGCCAGCAGCTTCAGCTACGAGCAGTACTTC.

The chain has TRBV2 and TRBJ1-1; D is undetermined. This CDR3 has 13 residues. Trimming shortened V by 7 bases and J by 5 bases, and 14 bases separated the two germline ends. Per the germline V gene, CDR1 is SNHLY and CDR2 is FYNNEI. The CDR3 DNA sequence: TGTGCCAGCATGCCGCGCTATATGACTGAAGCTTTCTTT. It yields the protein CASMPRYMTEAFF.

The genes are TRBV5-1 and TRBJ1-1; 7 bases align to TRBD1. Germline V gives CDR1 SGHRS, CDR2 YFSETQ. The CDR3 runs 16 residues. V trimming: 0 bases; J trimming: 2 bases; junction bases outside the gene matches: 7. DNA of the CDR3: TGCGCCAGCAGCTTGGCCAGGGACAGATTAAACACTGAAGCTTTCTTT. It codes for CASSLARDRLNTEAFF.

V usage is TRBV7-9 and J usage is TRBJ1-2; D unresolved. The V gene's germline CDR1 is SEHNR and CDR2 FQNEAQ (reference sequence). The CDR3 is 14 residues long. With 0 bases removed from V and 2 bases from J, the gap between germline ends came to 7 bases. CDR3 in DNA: TGTGCCAGCAGCTTAGCTGTACAAAACTATGGCTACACCTTC. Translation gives CASSLAVQNYGYTF. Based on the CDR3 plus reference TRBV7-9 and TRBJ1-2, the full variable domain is DTGVSQNPRHKITKRGQNVTFRCDPISEHNRLYWYRQTLGQGPEFLTYFQNEAQLEKSRLLSDRFSAERPKGSFSTLEIQRTEQGDSAMYLCASSLAVQNYGYTFGSGTRLTVV.

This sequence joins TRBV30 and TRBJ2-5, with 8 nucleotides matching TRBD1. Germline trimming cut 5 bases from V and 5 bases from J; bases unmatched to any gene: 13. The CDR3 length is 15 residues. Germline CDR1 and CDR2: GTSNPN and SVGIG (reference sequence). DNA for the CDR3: TGTGCCTGGCGTCGGTCCAGGGGGCGCGGGGAGACCCAGTACTTC. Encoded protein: CAWRRSRGRGETQYF.

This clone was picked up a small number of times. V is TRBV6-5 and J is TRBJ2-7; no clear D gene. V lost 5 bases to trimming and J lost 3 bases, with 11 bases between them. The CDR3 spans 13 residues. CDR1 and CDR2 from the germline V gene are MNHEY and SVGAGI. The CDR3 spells CASSPLPHYEQYF. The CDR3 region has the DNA TGTGCCAGCAGTCCCCTTCCACACTACGAGCAGTACTTC.

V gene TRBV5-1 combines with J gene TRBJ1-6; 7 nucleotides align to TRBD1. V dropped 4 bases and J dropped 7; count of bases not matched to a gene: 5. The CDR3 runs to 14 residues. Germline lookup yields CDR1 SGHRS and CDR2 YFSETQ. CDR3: CASSVRDSNSPLHF. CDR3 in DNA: TGCGCCAGCAGCGTCCGGGACAGCAATTCACCCCTCCACTTT.

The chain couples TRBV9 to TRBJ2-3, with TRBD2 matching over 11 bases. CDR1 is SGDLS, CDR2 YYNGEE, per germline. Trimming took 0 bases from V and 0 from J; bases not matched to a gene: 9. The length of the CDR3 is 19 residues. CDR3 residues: CASSVASGGTALSTDTQYF. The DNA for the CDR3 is TGTGCCAGCAGCGTAGCTAGCGGGGGGACAGCCCTAAGCACAGATACGCAGTATTTT. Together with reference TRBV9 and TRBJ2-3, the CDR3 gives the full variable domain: DSGVTQTPKHLITATGQRVTLRCSPRSGDLSVYWYQQSLDQGLQFLIQYYNGEERAKGNILERFSAQQFPDLHSELNLSSLELGDSALYFCASSVASGGTALSTDTQYFGPGTRLTVL.